The clone carrying this T cell receptor beta chain occurred a few times. Its antigen is not known. The entry originates in a study of T cells after yellow fever vaccination. The study, taken as a whole, reports: Booster samples showed a return of most primary-vaccination clones (roughly 96% CD4, about 87% CD8). There was a small share of clonotypes that showed up in both the CD4 and CD8 compartments. Weaker overall, the secondary response nonetheless peaked faster (day 5 versus 15).

Synthesis of TCR cDNA relied on 5'RACE template switching, which attached a universal primer site and UMIs. One entry per CDR3 protein, called by TCRdb with MiXCR from the 5' RACE reads. The repertoire holds about 630,000 distinct CDR3 sequences, more than 9% seen once, with 14% to 15% in the top ten. The CDR3 length is 16 residues. Germline-derived CDR1 and CDR2 are SQVTM and ANQGSEA. V lost 1 base to trimming and J lost 0 bases, with 15 bases between them. Here the sequenced sample was PBMCs, taken on the day of the yellow fever booster vaccination. This sequence originates from a man in his thirties or forties who received the YFV17D yellow fever vaccine. The V and J genes are TRBV29-1 and TRBJ2-5; a possible D gene is TRBD2 (6 bases). CDR3 in amino acids: CSVEGVAAYNQETQYF. The CDR3 DNA sequence: TGCAGCGTTGAAGGGGTAGCGGCTTACAACCAAGAGACCCAGTACTTC.